These 14 T cell receptor beta chains originate from one sample sequenced in a study of spatial heterogeneity in lung cancer. The study's findings and limits: Expanded alpha and beta TCR counts within tumors tracked tumor mutation counts.

For these receptors, no antigen is known. TCRdb used MiXCR to reprocess the 5' RACE reads, holding one entry per CDR3 protein. The top ten clones hold about 8% of a sample with 20,000 to 25,000 distinct CDR3 sequences, roughly 8.6% of them seen once. Time point of the sample: sample taken at primary tumor resection. This sample comprised lung tumor tissue, obtained at surgery. All receptors come from a male donor with early-stage non-small cell lung cancer.

The J gene is TRBJ2-7, the V gene TRBV7-2; D perhaps matches TRBD2 (5 bases). Germline CDR1 and CDR2: SGHTA and FQGNSA. Trimming removed 5 bases from V and 6 bases from J, with 11 bases in between. The CDR3 runs to 12 residues. The CDR3 DNA reads TGTGCCAGCAGCAGAGAGGGTTTCGAGCAGTACTTC. Encoded protein: CASSREGFEQYF.

This clonotype was observed at least ten times. The chain uses TRBV11-1 and TRBJ1-2, with no clear D. The germline CDR1 and CDR2 sequences are SGHAT and FQDESV (reference sequence). The CDR3 runs 14 residues. V was shortened by 5 bases and J by 0 bases, with 10 bases between the two germline ends. CDR3 sequence reads: CASSHRVANYGYTF. As DNA, the CDR3 is TGTGCCAGCAGCCATAGGGTAGCTAACTATGGCTACACCTTC.

This clonotype appeared many times. The chain employs TRBV12-3 or TRBV12-4 and TRBJ2-2; 10 nucleotides match TRBD1. The CDR3 covers 15 residues. J lost 6 bases, V lost 6 bases, and 7 bases had no gene match. The CDR3 region is CASSPDRGRAGELFF. The DNA for the CDR3 is TGTGCCAGCAGCCCTGACAGGGGGCGGGCCGGGGAGCTGTTTTTT.

This clonotype was seen at least ten times. The chain recombines TRBV7-2 with TRBJ2-7, with D possibly called TRBD1 or TRBD2 (5 bases each). Germline CDR1 and CDR2: SGHTA and FQGNSA. V was trimmed by 3 bases and J by 6 bases, leaving 21 bases between them. This CDR3 spans 16 amino acids. CDR3 protein: CASSFSGTPRYTEQYF. The CDR3 DNA reads as TGTGCCAGCAGCTTTTCCGGGACCCCCCGTTACACCGAGCAGTACTTC.

This chain connects TRBV11-2 to TRBJ2-3; 8 bases match TRBD2. From germline, CDR1 is SGHAT and CDR2 FQNNGV. This CDR3 region has 16 residues. The J segment lost 6 bases and the V segment lost 10 bases, leaving 18 bases of the junction unmatched. CDR3 protein: CATRRGSGIRADTQYF. The CDR3 region has the DNA TGTGCCACCAGGAGGGGTAGCGGGATCCGCGCGGATACGCAGTATTTT. Drawing the rest from reference TRBV11-2 and TRBJ2-3, the complete variable domain is EAGVAQSPRYKIIEKRQSVAFWCNPISGHATLYWYQQILGQGPKLLIQFQNNGVVDDSQLPKDRFSAERLKGVDSTLKIQPAKLEDSAVYLCATRRGSGIRADTQYFGPGTRLTVL.

This clonotype turned up a few times. CDR3 nucleotide sequence: TGTGCCAGCAGTCGACAGGGGCCCACTTCAACTAATGAAAAACTGTTTTTT. Amino acid sequence: CASSRQGPTSTNEKLFF. This chain links TRBV28 with TRBJ1-4, with 8 positions matching TRBD1. Per the germline V gene, CDR1 is MDHEN and CDR2 is SYDVKM. V lost 5 bases, J lost 0 bases, and 8 bases stayed unmatched. This CDR3 is 17 amino acids long.

The gene calls are TRBV9 and TRBJ2-3; D is perhaps TRBD1 or TRBD2 (5 bases each). Germline lookup yields CDR1 SGDLS and CDR2 YYNGEE. V shed 0 bases and J shed 0 bases, with 8 bases lying between them. The CDR3 sequence is 15 residues long. CDR3: CASSVEGRSTDTQYF. In DNA, the CDR3 is TGTGCCAGCAGCGTAGAGGGACGCAGCACAGATACGCAGTATTTT.

At least ten counts were recorded for this clonotype. The chain links TRBV24-1 to TRBJ2-1; maybe TRBD1 (5 bases). Between the trimmed V and J ends, which lost 0 bases and 10 bases, there was a span of 15 bases. The CDR3 is 15 amino acids. Germline CDR1 KGHDR, CDR2 SFDVKD. CDR3 nucleotides: TGTGCCACCAGTGATTTGCAAAGGGGTCAGTGGGAGCAGTTCTTC. Protein: CATSDLQRGQWEQFF.

Worth noting for this clonotype: This may come from a read error, since a much larger clone is one base off. This sequence joins TRBV6-5 and TRBJ2-1, with D maybe TRBD2 (6 bases). The CDR3 spans 14 residues. The V gene's germline CDR1 is MNHEY and CDR2 SVGAGI. The CDR3 DNA reads TGTGTCAGCAGAGGGAGGAACATCTACAATGAGCAGTTCTTC. It yields the protein CVSRGRNIYNEQFF.

The genes are TRBV29-1 and TRBJ2-4, with a possible D match to TRBD2 (5 bases). Trimming took off 3 bases at V and 8 bases at J, with 8 bases between the two ends. The CDR3 loop spans 11 amino acids. Germline lookup yields CDR1 SQVTM and CDR2 ANQGSEA. In DNA form, the CDR3 reads TGCAGCGTTGAGGAGCGGTACATTCAGTACTTC. This gives the protein CSVEERYIQYF.

This clonotype is medium-sized. The chain combines TRBV7-2 with TRBJ2-1; unclear D gene. The CDR3 covers 14 residues. Germline loops: CDR1 SGHTA, CDR2 FQGNSA. Trimming shortened V by 5 bases and J by 2 bases, and 10 bases separated the two germline ends. This CDR3 reads CASSPGWAYNEQFF. The CDR3 DNA follows: TGTGCCAGCAGCCCCGGGTGGGCCTACAATGAGCAGTTCTTC.

This clonotype was found a few times. The chain carries TRBV19 and TRBJ2-2; 8 bases match TRBD2. CDR3 length equals 14 residues. The trim removed 11 bases at V and 5 bases at J, leaving 10 bases unmatched. Germline V gene data show CDR1 as LNHDA and CDR2 as SQIVND (reference sequence). CDR3 in amino acids: CAGSPGLGTGELFF. The DNA of the CDR3 is TGTGCCGGATCCCCGGGACTAGGGACCGGGGAGCTGTTTTTT.

The CDR3 is CASSLREVKEAFF. The CDR3 DNA sequence: TGTGCCAGCAGCTTACGGGAAGTTAAAGAAGCTTTCTTT. The chain employs TRBV7-2 and TRBJ1-1, with unresolved D. The ends were cut back, 2 bases at V and 8 bases at J, with 12 bases in the middle. Germline values: CDR1 SGHTA, CDR2 FQGNSA. The CDR3 is made up of 13 amino acids.

This clonotype was counted only a few times. The gene calls are TRBV2 and TRBJ2-5; tentative D call: TRBD2 (5 bases). Trimming removed 6 bases at V and 7 bases at J, with 21 bases between. Germline V lookup: CDR1 SNHLY, CDR2 FYNNEI. The CDR3 is 15 amino acids. The CDR3 region is CASSSQGSGVGTQYF. As DNA, the CDR3 is TGTGCCAGCAGCTCCCAAGGGTCCGGGGTGGGGACCCAGTACTTC.